One sample yielded the 7 T cell receptor beta chains listed below, sequenced in a study of OX40 agonist ivuxolimab in advanced cancers. The library was generated by the immunoSEQ multiplex PCR assay. The immuneACCESS repertoire file appears here via TCRdb, limited to in-frame rearrangements. These files lack a portion of the clones; in checked studies, under half of the deficit traces to unresolved V genes, and the cause of the others is not known. This sample is represented by 30,000 to 45,000 clones; about 78% of them were singletons. About 13% of the sample is taken by the ten largest. Source: CD4+ or CD8+ T cells sorted from blood, taken in a trial of the OX40 agonist ivuxolimab. Receptors were obtained from an adult with an advanced solid tumor such as melanoma, head and neck, liver or kidney cancer.

The J gene is TRBJ2-1, the V gene TRBV15, with 7 nucleotides matching TRBD1. The V and J ends lost 6 bases and 9 bases, in that order; junction bases with no gene match: 14. Germline lookup yields CDR1 LNHNV and CDR2 YYDKDF (reference sequence). This CDR3 contains 15 residues. As DNA, the CDR3 is TGTGCCACCAGGGGTCGGGACAGTTCATTGGGTGAGCAGTTCTTC. This gives the protein CATRGRDSSLGEQFF.

This clone was counted a few times. J is TRBJ1-2 and V is TRBV19, with no clear D. Trimming took 2 bases from V and 6 from J, leaving 7 bases between them. This CDR3 region has 12 residues. Looked up from germline, CDR1 is LNHDA and CDR2 is SQIVND (reference sequence). The CDR3 coding sequence is TGTGCCAGTAGTATACGAGGGAATGGCTACACCTTC. This encodes CASSIRGNGYTF.

The chain has TRBV7-6 and TRBJ1-1; D remains ambiguous. CDR3 length: 15 amino acids. Per the germline V gene, CDR1 is SGHVS and CDR2 is FNYEAQ. The V end was cut by 4 bases, the J end by 1 base, with 13 bases between. The CDR3 bases are TGTGCCAGCAGCTCCGCAACGCGGGGGAACACTGAAGCTTTCTTT. Translation: CASSSATRGNTEAFF.

V and J are TRBV28 and TRBJ1-6; 7 bases line up with TRBD1. Trimming removed 6 bases from V and 5 bases from J; junction bases left unmatched: 16. This CDR3 region has 18 residues. In germline, CDR1 is MDHEN, CDR2 SYDVKM. CDR3 nucleotides: TGTGCCAGCAGCTTAACAACTCCGGGACAGCCAAATAATTCACCCCTCCACTTT. The encoded protein is CASSLTTPGQPNNSPLHF.

The CDR3 DNA sequence: TGTGCCACCAGCACATCCGGGGAGCTGTTTTTT. Protein product: CATSTSGELFF. The J gene is TRBJ2-2, the V gene TRBV15; D is uncertain. Trimming removed 4 bases from V and 6 bases from J, with 3 bases in between. Germline V gene sequence: CDR1 LNHNV, CDR2 YYDKDF (reference sequence). This CDR3 spans 11 amino acids.

The V and J genes are TRBV7-2 and TRBJ1-5, with TRBD1 matching over 9 bases. CDR3 length equals 15 residues. The germline V gene encodes CDR1 SGHTA and CDR2 FQGNSA. J gave up 10 bases and V 5 bases, and 12 bases lay outside the gene matches. The CDR3 nucleotides read TGTGCCAGCAGCCTACCCGGGACAGGGATGTTCCCCCAGCATTTT. This codes for CASSLPGTGMFPQHF.

The chain recombines TRBV19 with TRBJ1-1; TRBD1 agrees at 10 bases. The ends lost 9 bases at V and 3 bases at J; junction bases unmatched: 13. CDR3 length: 16 residues. The germline V gene encodes CDR1 LNHDA and CDR2 SQIVND (reference sequence). In nucleotides, the CDR3 is TGTGCCAGCAAGGCCGGGACAGGGGTCTCGGACACTGAAGCTTTCTTT. As protein: CASKAGTGVSDTEAFF.